The next 9 T cell receptor beta chains were all read from a single sample in a study of OX40 agonist ivuxolimab in advanced cancers. The data were produced by immunoSEQ multiplex PCR, yet TCRdb's version contains in-frame clones alone and is incomplete. The table includes about 88,000 clones, under 85% detected once. Material: CD4+ or CD8+ T cells sorted from blood, obtained in a trial of the OX40 agonist ivuxolimab. All receptors come from an adult with an advanced solid tumor such as melanoma, head and neck, liver or kidney cancer.

The chain joins TRBV28 to TRBJ2-7; D remains unclear. Per germline, CDR1 MDHEN and CDR2 SYDVKM. Trimming pared 2 bases from V and 6 bases from J, leaving 5 bases between. This CDR3 has 11 residues. CDR3 sequence: CASSLLGEQYF. In DNA, the CDR3 is TGTGCCAGCAGTTTACTCGGCGAGCAGTACTTC.

The V call is TRBV5-6, the J call TRBJ1-6; no clear D. The CDR3 consists of 14 residues. Germline lookup yields CDR1 SGHDT and CDR2 YYEEEE. V gave up 0 bases and J gave up 18 bases, with 19 bases separating them. In DNA, the CDR3 is TGTGCCAGCAGCTTGGCCTTCGGTCACGGTGTCTCCCACTTT. This translates into CASSLAFGHGVSHF.

The chain combines TRBV9 with TRBJ2-7; 7 bases map to TRBD2. Germline CDR1 is SGDLS and CDR2 is YYNGEE. J gave up 3 bases and V 1 base, and 7 bases lay outside the gene matches. This CDR3 contains 15 residues. Written as DNA, the CDR3 is TGTGCCAGCAGCGTATGGTGTAGCGGGCGCTACGAGCAGTACTTC. Its protein product is CASSVWCSGRYEQYF.

The V call is TRBV7-2, the J call TRBJ2-7; 12 nucleotides agree with TRBD2. The CDR3 consists of 14 residues. Germline V gene sequence: CDR1 SGHTA, CDR2 FQGNSA. The trim removed 4 bases at V and 6 bases at J, leaving 4 bases unmatched. The CDR3 loop is CASSSTSGGTEQYF. The DNA for the CDR3 is TGTGCCAGCAGCTCGACTAGCGGGGGAACCGAGCAGTACTTC.

V usage is TRBV11-2 and J usage is TRBJ2-3, with 9 bases that match TRBD2. The CDR3 totals 17 residues. Germline CDR1 and CDR2: SGHAT and FQNNGV. Trimming cost V 4 bases and J 4 bases; bases outside gene matches: 12. The CDR3 protein is CASSSGTSNGFADTQYF. The DNA for the CDR3 is TGTGCCAGCAGCTCCGGGACTAGCAACGGATTTGCAGATACGCAGTATTTT.

The chain joins TRBV20-1 to TRBJ1-2; no definite D call. This CDR3 spans 11 amino acids. The germline CDR1 and CDR2 sequences are DFQATT and SNEGSKA (reference sequence). The V gene lost 3 bases and the J gene lost 1 base, with 3 bases spanning the gap. The CDR3 DNA sequence: TGCAGTGCTAGCGGTAACTATGGCTACACCTTC. Residues: CSASGNYGYTF.

The chain uses TRBV6-5 and TRBJ2-5, with a tentative D call TRBD2 (6 bases). The J call may be incorrect, as the DNA end agrees better with TRBJ2-7. The CDR3 is 15 amino acids. CDR1 MNHEY and CDR2 SVGAGI come from the germline V gene. The chain's CDR3 is CASSYSRGLTYEQYF. In DNA form, the CDR3 reads TGTGCCAGCAGTTACTCGCGGGGATTAACCTACGAGCAGTACTTC.

The chain combines TRBV18 with TRBJ2-3; 15 bases fit TRBD2. This CDR3 spans 18 amino acids. J gave up 4 bases and V 3 bases, and 8 bases lay outside the gene matches. In germline, CDR1 is KGHSH, CDR2 LQKENI. For the CDR3, the DNA is TGTGCCAGCTCACCCCCCGGACTAGCGGGAGGGCCGGCAGATACGCAGTATTTT. This encodes CASSPPGLAGGPADTQYF.

This chain joins TRBV7-9 and TRBJ2-5, with D possibly matching TRBD2 (5 bases). The CDR3 extends over 14 amino acids. The germline V gene encodes CDR1 SEHNR and CDR2 FQNEAQ (reference sequence). Trimming pared 6 bases from V and 5 bases from J, leaving 16 bases between. The CDR3 bases are TGTGCCAGCAGTCCCCGCGGGCAGAGGGAGACCCAGTACTTC. The encoded protein is CASSPRGQRETQYF.